The present T cell receptor beta chain was sequenced within a study of cytomegalovirus exposure and HLA in healthy donors. Study in general: A later analysis reported the 120 or so validation repertoires used the same platform as the 666 first-cohort repertoires. Notes on the study in general: One later analysis, an examination of the approximately 130 validation repertoires, found that first-cohort TCR clusters tended to co-occur in them. Listed as cytomegalovirus-associated were over 150 TCR beta chains.

Germline CDR1 LNHDA, CDR2 SQIVND (reference sequence). Trimming removed 6 bases at V and 5 bases at J, with 19 bases between. The CDR3 has 15 residues. The donors were members of the approximately 130-subject validation cohort (separate from the roughly 670-subject first cohort). Here immunoSEQ multiplex PCR was the method, and the copy in TCRdb shows in-frame clones only, minus some. Here the sample spans some 87,000 clones, 90% to 97% being singletons. Only one count was recorded for this clone. The antigen remains unidentified. Sequencing was carried out using PBMCs. V gene TRBV19 combines with J gene TRBJ2-5; TRBD2 might be the D (5 bases). The origin of this receptor is a woman aged 18-30 years in good health and CMV-seronegative. Written as DNA, the CDR3 is TGTGCCAGTAGGGCCACAGCGGCCCGGACGGAGACCCAGTACTTC. This encodes CASRATAARTETQYF.